Presented here are 17 T cell receptor beta chains from one specimen sequenced in a study of shared clonotypes between healthy human individuals. Data came from immunoSEQ multiplex PCR; TCRdb stores just in-frame clones and leaves some out. The sample holds about 2.4 million clones; approximately 90% are singletons and the top ten take over 0.12%. Sequencing was carried out using naive CD4+ T cells sorted from blood. The subset here: CD45RA+ positively selected. The source is a man aged 18 to 30 in good health.

The chain links TRBV7-9 to TRBJ1-2; unclear D gene. Germline CDR1 and CDR2: SEHNR and FQNEAQ (reference sequence). Trimming left V 1 base short and J 7 bases short, with 13 bases between. The CDR3 contains 14 residues. The CDR3 DNA is TGTGCCAGCAGCTTAGTACGGGTCGACGGTGGCTACACCTTC. The encoded protein is CASSLVRVDGGYTF.

As for this clone: One junction end disagrees with the germline gene, perhaps due to a read error. The sample holds other DNA sequences that translate to the same CDR3. V gene TRBV30 combines with J gene TRBJ1-5, with a possible D match to TRBD1 (5 bases). Germline CDR1 is GTSNPN and CDR2 is SVGIG (reference sequence). CDR3 length: 17 residues. The CDR3 reads CAWSVWRLEGSNQPQHF. CDR3 DNA sequence: TGTGCCTGGAGTGTGTGGCGGCTCGAGGGGAGCAATCAGCCTCAGCATTTT.

The chain recombines TRBV10-3 with TRBJ2-5, with D possibly TRBD2 on 5 matching bases. V was trimmed by 4 bases and J by 3 bases, leaving 12 bases between them. This CDR3 has 14 amino acids. In germline, CDR1 is ENHRY, CDR2 SYGVKD. CDR3: CAISGRVEKETQYF. The CDR3 DNA is TGTGCCATCAGTGGGCGGGTCGAGAAAGAGACCCAGTACTTC.

The chain employs TRBV5-1 and TRBJ1-2, with 8 bases fitting TRBD1. The CDR3 runs to 13 residues. V trimming: 4 bases; J trimming: 6 bases; junction bases outside the gene matches: 5. In germline, CDR1 is SGHRS, CDR2 YFSETQ. The CDR3 loop is CASSLDRENGYTF. The CDR3 nucleotides are TGCGCCAGCAGCCTGGACAGGGAGAATGGCTACACCTTC.

This sequence joins TRBV5-1 and TRBJ2-7; 7 bases map to TRBD1. The germline CDR1 and CDR2 sequences are SGHRS and YFSETQ. V gave up 0 bases and J gave up 7 bases; unmatched junction bases: 10. This CDR3 region has 15 residues. CDR3 loop: CASSLGGTASKEQYF. CDR3 nucleotides: TGCGCCAGCAGCTTGGGTGGGACAGCCTCGAAGGAGCAGTACTTC.

V usage is TRBV30 and J usage is TRBJ1-2; 10 positions agree with TRBD1. Looked up from germline, CDR1 is GTSNPN and CDR2 is SVGIG (reference sequence). The CDR3 sequence is 15 residues long. Trimming took 0 bases from V and 4 from J; bases not matched to a gene: 5. The CDR3 protein is CAWSVKTGGPYGYTF. The CDR3 region has the DNA TGTGCCTGGAGTGTTAAGACAGGGGGCCCCTATGGCTACACCTTC.

Details on this clone: The sample carries other DNA sequences with the same CDR3. V and J are TRBV7-2 and TRBJ2-1, with 7 bases that match TRBD2. Per germline, CDR1 SGHTA and CDR2 FQGNSA. The CDR3 runs 13 residues. The V and J ends lost 4 bases and 3 bases, in that order; junction bases with no gene match: 0. The CDR3 DNA sequence: TGTGCCAGCAGCTGGACTAGCTACAATGAGCAGTTCTTC. Residues: CASSWTSYNEQFF.

CDR3 coding DNA: TGTGCCAGCAGCTTAGACGGGAGAAGGGGCACAGATACGCAGTATTTT. Translated: CASSLDGRRGTDTQYF. V gene TRBV11-2 combines with J gene TRBJ2-3; D perhaps matches TRBD2 (6 bases). The ends were cut back, 0 bases at V and 1 base at J, with 11 bases in the middle. CDR1 is SGHAT, CDR2 FQNNGV, per germline. This CDR3 contains 16 residues.

The chain joins TRBV9 to TRBJ2-3; 10 positions agree with TRBD2. The V and J ends lost 0 bases and 1 base, in that order; junction bases with no gene match: 8. The germline V gene has CDR1 SGDLS and CDR2 YYNGEE. The CDR3 loop spans 18 amino acids. For the CDR3, the DNA is TGTGCCAGCAGCGTAGACACTAGCGGGAAGAGGGGCACAGATACGCAGTATTTT. This encodes CASSVDTSGKRGTDTQYF.

V gene TRBV5-1 combines with J gene TRBJ2-1, with unresolved D. V lost 6 bases to trimming and J lost 2 bases, with 12 bases between them. CDR3 size: 14 residues. Germline V gene data show CDR1 as SGHRS and CDR2 as YFSETQ. CDR3: CASNPGQTYNEQFF. The CDR3 DNA sequence: TGCGCCAGCAACCCCGGGCAGACCTACAATGAGCAGTTCTTC.

This clone was observed once. The V and J genes are TRBV5-1 and TRBJ1-1; no clear D. Trimming left V 1 base short and J 1 base short, with 8 bases between. Germline V gene data show CDR1 as SGHRS and CDR2 as YFSETQ. The CDR3 loop spans 14 amino acids. CDR3 sequence: CASSLIQSNTEAFF. Here the CDR3 DNA reads TGCGCCAGCAGCTTGATACAATCGAACACTGAAGCTTTCTTT.

The rearrangement joins TRBV5-1 to TRBJ2-3, with 11 bases lining up with TRBD2. The trim removed 0 bases at V and 7 bases at J, leaving 10 bases unmatched. The CDR3 runs 17 residues. Germline CDR1 and CDR2: SGHRS and YFSETQ. The CDR3 region has the DNA TGCGCCAGCAGCTTGGCCCTAGCGGGAGGTGGAGCAAATACGCAGTATTTT. Translation gives CASSLALAGGGANTQYF.

This clone is a singleton in its sample. The gene calls are TRBV5-1 and TRBJ2-7; D is possibly TRBD1 (5 bases). The V end was cut by 0 bases, the J end by 4 bases, with 14 bases between. Germline CDR1 and CDR2: SGHRS and YFSETQ. The CDR3 length is 15 residues. CDR3 amino acids: CASSLEAGNTYEQYF. CDR3 bases: TGCGCCAGCAGCTTGGAGGCAGGGAATACTTACGAGCAGTACTTC. Full variable domain (remainder filled in from reference TRBV5-1 and TRBJ2-7): KAGVTQTPRYLIKTRGQQVTLSCSPISGHRSVSWYQQTPGQGLQFLFEYFSETQRNKGNFPGRFSGRQFSNSRSEMNVSTLELGDSALYLCASSLEAGNTYEQYFGPGTRLTVT.

This clone has only one observation. The V call is TRBV5-6, the J call TRBJ1-4, with 8 bases matching TRBD1. There are 15 residues in the CDR3. The germline V gene has CDR1 SGHDT and CDR2 YYEEEE. Trimming took 0 bases from V and 4 from J; bases not matched to a gene: 2. CDR3 loop: CASSLGDRLNEKLFF. Written as DNA, the CDR3 is TGTGCCAGCAGCTTGGGGGACAGGCTTAATGAAAAACTGTTTTTT.

V gene TRBV6-6 combines with J gene TRBJ2-1, with 7 bases aligning to TRBD2. With V trimmed by 0 bases and J by 7 bases, 9 bases remained unmatched. In germline, CDR1 is MNHNY, CDR2 SVGAGI (reference sequence). This CDR3 is 16 amino acids long. CDR3 DNA sequence: TGTGCCAGCAGTTACTCGAGCATCTGGCGGGGGAATGAGCAGTTCTTC. Translated, it gives CASSYSSIWRGNEQFF.

CDR3 coding DNA: TGCGCCAGCAGCCACCGGGACAGGGGGGACGAGCAGTACTTC. It specifies CASSHRDRGDEQYF. The rearrangement joins TRBV5-1 to TRBJ2-7, with TRBD1 matching 11 bases. The germline gives CDR1 SGHRS, CDR2 YFSETQ. This CDR3 comprises 14 residues. V was clipped by 4 bases and J by 5 bases; unmatched bases: 5.

The chain employs TRBV18 and TRBJ2-7; TRBD1 matches 7 bases. Germline CDR1 and CDR2: KGHSH and LQKENI. Unmatched junction bases numbered 5, after V lost 3 bases and J lost 12 bases. This CDR3 has 11 amino acids. In DNA, the CDR3 is TGTGCCAGCTCACCCGGGACAGTCCTGTACTTC. Protein: CASSPGTVLYF.